These 10 T cell receptor beta chains originate from one sample sequenced in a study of shared clonotypes between healthy human individuals. Naive-designated CD8 cells lacked CD45RO, were positively enriched for CCR7, and omitted terminally differentiated effector memory CD45RA+ cells. Method: immunoSEQ multiplex PCR; TCRdb's copy keeps in-frame clones and lacks some. The table lists about 680,000 clones, around 90% of them singletons. Input material: naive CD8+ T cells sorted from blood. These receptors were taken from a man under 40 in good health.

The chain links TRBV27 to TRBJ2-5; 9 bases are a match to TRBD1. Germline loops: CDR1 MNHEY, CDR2 SMNVEV (reference sequence). CDR3 length: 14 residues. V was pared by 8 bases and J by 5 bases, with 9 bases of the junction left unmatched. The CDR3 sequence: CASGTGGGFETQYF. CDR3 sequence (DNA): TGTGCCAGCGGAACAGGGGGCGGTTTTGAGACCCAGTACTTC.

In this sample, this clone turned up a few times. Other DNA sequences within the sample encode an identical CDR3. The rearrangement uses TRBV7-8 and TRBJ2-3; D is unresolved. Trimming removed 1 base at V and 2 bases at J, with 10 bases between. The length of the CDR3 is 15 residues. Germline CDR1 is SGHVS and CDR2 is FQNEAQ. The CDR3 is CASSLGGRFTDTQYF. CDR3 nucleotide sequence: TGTGCCAGCAGCTTAGGCGGTCGCTTCACAGATACGCAGTATTTT.

The sample holds one count of this clone. This chain uses TRBV11-2 with TRBJ2-3; D is uncertain. The CDR3 is made up of 17 amino acids. Germline V CDR1 and CDR2: SGHAT, FQNNGV. With 3 bases removed from V and 2 bases from J, the gap between germline ends came to 18 bases. The CDR3 reads CASSLLVGVSLTDTQYF. CDR3 bases: TGTGCCAGCAGCTTGCTTGTGGGTGTGTCCCTCACAGATACGCAGTATTTT.

The chain links TRBV7-9 to TRBJ2-3; D is unclear. V dropped 6 bases and J dropped 2 bases, with 15 bases sitting between them. Germline-derived CDR1 and CDR2 are SEHNR and FQNEAQ (reference sequence). CDR3 length: 15 amino acids. The CDR3 protein is CASRSEDAHTDTQYF. The CDR3 DNA reads TGTGCCAGCAGGTCAGAGGACGCCCACACAGATACGCAGTATTTT.

This clone appeared once. The rearrangement uses TRBV5-5 and TRBJ2-2, with D unclear. Germline V lookup: CDR1 SGHKS, CDR2 YYEKEE (reference sequence). V was cut by 4 bases and J by 5 bases, with 3 bases left in between. This CDR3 has 11 residues. The CDR3 loop is CASSGTGELFF. The CDR3 nucleotides are TGTGCCAGCAGCGGAACCGGGGAGCTGTTTTTT.

V is TRBV7-9 and J is TRBJ2-3; no clear D. This CDR3 spans 13 amino acids. Per germline, CDR1 SEHNR and CDR2 FQNEAQ (reference sequence). V lost 5 bases to trimming and J lost 5 bases, with 11 bases between them. For the CDR3, the DNA is TGTGCCAGCAGCCCGAGAATAGAAGATACGCAGTATTTT. Translating it yields CASSPRIEDTQYF. Full variable domain (remainder filled in from reference TRBV7-9 and TRBJ2-3): DTGVSQNPRHKITKRGQNVTFRCDPISEHNRLYWYRQTLGQGPEFLTYFQNEAQLEKSRLLSDRFSAERPKGSFSTLEIQRTEQGDSAMYLCASSPRIEDTQYFGPGTRLTVL.

The V and J genes are TRBV4-1 and TRBJ1-1; 8 bases map to TRBD1. This CDR3 has 15 amino acids. The germline gives CDR1 MGHRA, CDR2 YSYEKL. The V and J ends lost 1 base and 1 base, in that order; junction bases with no gene match: 2. CDR3 in amino acids: CASSQAGTGNTEAFF. CDR3 sequence (DNA): TGCGCCAGCAGCCAAGCGGGGACAGGGAACACTGAAGCTTTCTTT.

The chain recombines TRBV11-2 with TRBJ2-2, with unresolved D. V was pared by 5 bases and J by 3 bases, with 10 bases between. This CDR3 contains 14 residues. Germline-derived CDR1 and CDR2 are SGHAT and FQNNGV. DNA of the CDR3: TGTGCCAGCAGCCTCAGACCGTACACCGGGGAGCTGTTTTTT. The encoded protein is CASSLRPYTGELFF.

Turning to this clone: This probably arose from a read error, given a far larger clone one base away. This chain links TRBV6-1 with TRBJ2-7; D might be TRBD1 (5 bases). Trimming left V 1 base short and J 2 bases short, with 12 bases between. Germline CDR1 MNHNS, CDR2 SASEGT. This CDR3 is 15 amino acids long. The chain's CDR3 is CASSEVWQGPYEQYF. DNA for the CDR3: TGTGCCAGCAGTGAAGTCTGGCAGGGCCCCTACGAGCAGTACTTC.

The chain's CDR3 is CASSEAQTGVHFYQETQYF. In nucleotides, the CDR3 is TGTGCCAGCAGTGAAGCGCAGACAGGGGTCCACTTTTACCAAGAGACCCAGTACTTC. The chain uses TRBV2 and TRBJ2-5; TRBD1 aligns across 8 bases. V gave up 0 bases and J gave up 0 bases; unmatched junction bases: 12. The CDR3 loop spans 19 amino acids. The V gene's germline CDR1 is SNHLY and CDR2 FYNNEI.